Listed below are T cell receptor beta chains from one sample, sequenced in a study of T cells after yellow fever vaccination. TCRdb fed the 5' RACE reads into MiXCR, producing one record per CDR3 protein. This table has hundreds of thousands of distinct CDR3 sequences, more than 3% appearing once. Sequences were derived from PBMCs, sampled on the day of the yellow fever booster vaccination. Receptors were obtained from a young man who received the YFV17D yellow fever vaccine. CDR3s include the opening cysteine and the closing phenylalanine or tryptophan. The D gene is left open where the match is weak. Not all rows give a size; the values are once, few, many and, for expanded clones, a class.

v_gene	d_gene	j_gene	abundance	CDR3aa	CDR3nt
TRBV11-2	NA	TRBJ1-1	many	CASSQQPNTEAFF	TGTGCCAGCAGCCAGCAGCCCAACACTGAAGCTTTCTTT
TRBV7-7	NA	TRBJ2-5	many	CASGRWETQYF	TGTGCCAGCGGGCGTTGGGAGACCCAGTACTTC
TRBV20-1	NA	TRBJ1-5	NA	CSATRRAGNQPQHF	TGCAGTGCTACAAGGAGGGCAGGCAATCAGCCCCAGCATTTT
TRBV27	TRBD2	TRBJ2-1	few	CASSYSGGDTYNEQFF	TGTGCCAGCAGTTATAGCGGGGGGGATACATACAATGAGCAGTTCTTC
TRBV20-1	NA	TRBJ2-5	NA	CSAGTQYF	TGCAGTGCGGGGACCCAGTACTTC
TRBV7-3	NA	TRBJ1-1	many	CASSLLGTGFTEAFF	TGTGCCAGCAGCTTACTGGGAACGGGGTTCACTGAAGCTTTCTTT
TRBV11-2	NA	TRBJ1-3	NA	CASSSSTGNTIYF	TGTGCCAGCAGCTCATCAACTGGAAACACCATATATTTT
TRBV10-2	NA	TRBJ1-4	many	CASSDSRAEKLFF	TGCGCCAGCAGTGACTCCAGGGCGGAAAAACTGTTTTTT
TRBV5-5	NA	TRBJ2-1	many	CASSFILTVSGPAWVNEQFF	TGTGCCAGCAGCTTTATCCTCACGGTATCGGGTCCAGCGTGGGTCAATGAGCAGTTCTTC
TRBV29-1	TRBD1	TRBJ1-1	NA	CSVEGTGGSFNMNTEAFF	TGCAGCGTTGAAGGGACAGGGGGCTCCTTTAACATGAACACTGAAGCTTTCTTT
TRBV30	NA	TRBJ1-2	few	CAHAPLNANYGYTF	TGTGCCCATGCTCCCTTGAACGCTAACTATGGCTACACCTTC
TRBV5-1	NA	TRBJ2-7	many	CASSMLMGEQYF	TGCGCCAGCAGCATGCTCATGGGCGAGCAGTACTTC
TRBV6-2/TRBV6-3	TRBD2	TRBJ2-5	few	CASRRLAGGRYQETQYF	TGTGCCAGCAGAAGACTAGCGGGGGGGAGGTACCAAGAGACCCAGTACTTC
TRBV5-1	NA	TRBJ1-2	NA	CASSPSVFNYGYTF	TGCGCCAGCAGCCCGTCAGTCTTTAACTATGGCTACACCTTC
TRBV20-1	NA	TRBJ1-2	many	CSANPTYLYGYTF	TGCAGTGCCAACCCGACATACCTCTATGGCTACACCTTC
TRBV20-1	TRBD2	TRBJ2-1	many	CSARAGGGMDEQFF	TGCAGTGCTAGAGCAGGCGGGGGTATGGATGAGCAGTTCTTC
TRBV6-2/TRBV6-3	TRBD1	TRBJ1-6	many	CASSYSITSGTGENSPLHF	TGTGCCAGCAGTTACTCGATTACTTCCGGGACAGGGGAAAATTCACCCCTCCACTTT
TRBV12-3/TRBV12-4	NA	TRBJ2-3	few	CASSLLIAATSTDTQYF	TGTGCCAGCAGTTTATTAATAGCTGCTACTAGCACAGATACGCAGTATTTT
TRBV7-3	NA	TRBJ2-2	many	CASSPRQALAGELFF	TGTGCCAGCAGCCCACGACAGGCCCTCGCCGGGGAGCTGTTTTTT
TRBV6-4	NA	TRBJ1-5	NA	CASSAQPGANQPQHF	TGTGCCAGCAGTGCCCAACCGGGGGCCAATCAGCCCCAGCATTTT
TRBV20-1	TRBD2	TRBJ2-3	many	CSRLAGGRDTQYF	TGCAGTAGACTAGCGGGGGGAAGAGATACGCAGTATTTT
TRBV20-1	NA	TRBJ2-1	NA	CSALARGNEQFF	TGCAGTGCCTTAGCCCGGGGCAATGAGCAGTTCTTC
TRBV7-9	TRBD1	TRBJ2-5	NA	CASSLRGQGAPGQETQYF	TGTGCCAGCAGCCTGAGAGGACAGGGGGCCCCAGGCCAAGAGACCCAGTACTTC
TRBV30	NA	TRBJ2-6	few	CAFSAVPDGANVLTF	TGTGCCTTCTCGGCGGTCCCAGATGGGGCCAACGTCCTGACTTTC
TRBV11-2	NA	TRBJ1-2	many	CASSLDSTILPYGYTF	TGTGCCAGCAGCTTAGATTCTACGATTTTACCCTATGGCTACACCTTC
TRBV29-1	NA	TRBJ2-3	many	CSVEDQGDTQYF	TGCAGCGTTGAAGATCAGGGAGATACGCAGTATTTT
TRBV6-5	TRBD1	TRBJ1-4	many	CASSYLGTATNEKLFF	TGTGCCAGCAGTTACCTCGGGACAGCAACTAATGAAAAACTGTTTTTT
TRBV7-9	TRBD1	TRBJ2-3	few	CASSLQGALTDTQYF	TGTGCCAGCAGTCTACAGGGGGCTTTAACAGATACGCAGTATTTT
TRBV12-3/TRBV12-4	TRBD1	TRBJ2-7	NA	CASSSVGTGPYEQYF	TGTGCCAGCAGTTCGGTTGGGACAGGGCCTTACGAGCAGTACTTC
TRBV3-1	NA	TRBJ2-1	many	CASSHSTQSSYNEQFF	TGTGCCAGCAGCCACTCAACACAGAGCTCCTACAATGAGCAGTTCTTC
TRBV5-1	NA	TRBJ1-2	few	CASSLTAINYGYTF	TGCGCCAGCAGCTTGACAGCCATAAACTATGGCTACACCTTC
TRBV12-3/TRBV12-4	TRBD1	TRBJ2-3	NA	CASSADRAGTDTQYF	TGTGCCAGCAGTGCCGACAGGGCGGGCACAGATACGCAGTATTTT
TRBV19	NA	TRBJ2-1	few	CASSMLSGTEQFF	TGTGCCAGTAGTATGCTTTCCGGGACTGAGCAGTTCTTC
TRBV29-1	NA	TRBJ1-1	many	CSGGQPNTEAFF	TGCAGCGGAGGACAACCGAACACTGAAGCTTTCTTT
TRBV5-6	NA	TRBJ1-2	NA	CASSLDIRGYTF	TGTGCCAGCAGCTTGGATATACGTGGCTACACCTTC
TRBV14	NA	TRBJ2-3	many	CASSPWTASTDTQYF	TGTGCCAGCAGCCCTTGGACGGCTAGCACAGATACGCAGTATTTT
TRBV19	NA	TRBJ1-1	few	CASSIDGLSRGTEAFF	TGTGCCAGTAGTATAGATGGGTTGTCGAGGGGCACTGAAGCTTTCTTT
TRBV11-2	TRBD2	TRBJ2-5	many	CASSSAGGPAQTQYF	TGTGCCAGCAGCTCAGCGGGGGGCCCCGCTCAGACCCAGTACTTC
TRBV6-6	NA	TRBJ2-3	NA	CASSWGRSTDTQYF	TGTGCCAGCAGTTGGGGAAGAAGCACAGATACGCAGTATTTT
TRBV12-3/TRBV12-4	NA	TRBJ1-6	NA	CASSPRGDTYNSPLHF	TGTGCCAGCAGCCCGAGGGGGGATACCTATAATTCACCCCTCCACTTT
TRBV5-1	TRBD2	TRBJ2-1	many	CASSFSSGGSYNEQFF	TGCGCCAGCAGCTTCTCTAGCGGGGGGTCCTACAATGAGCAGTTCTTC
TRBV5-1	NA	TRBJ1-1	many	CASSLAGSGNTEAFF	TGCGCCAGCAGCTTGGCAGGGTCCGGTAACACTGAAGCTTTCTTT
TRBV9	TRBD1	TRBJ1-1	many	CASSATGLGTEAFF	TGTGCCAGCAGCGCGACAGGGCTCGGCACTGAAGCTTTCTTT
TRBV4-1	NA	TRBJ2-5	many	CASSQEEGGLQETQYF	TGCGCCAGCAGCCAAGAGGAAGGTGGACTCCAAGAGACCCAGTACTTC
TRBV19	TRBD1	TRBJ1-4	few	CASSTFRDRGHELFF	TGTGCCAGTAGTACATTCCGGGACAGGGGCCATGAACTGTTTTTT
TRBV12-3/TRBV12-4	TRBD1	TRBJ2-7	NA	CASSPGQGAIYEQYF	TGTGCCAGCAGCCCGGGACAGGGGGCGATTTACGAGCAGTACTTC
TRBV7-2	NA	TRBJ1-6	few	CASSRRGTGPNSPLHF	TGTGCCAGCAGCCGTAGGGGGACGGGACCTAATTCACCCCTCCACTTT
TRBV5-4	NA	TRBJ1-2	NA	CASSPGMSYGYTF	TGTGCCAGCAGCCCGGGGATGAGCTATGGCTACACCTTC
TRBV20-1	NA	TRBJ1-1	many	CSANRDTEAFF	TGCAGTGCGAACAGGGACACTGAAGCTTTCTTT
TRBV29-1	NA	TRBJ1-2	few	CSVQDRYGYTF	TGCAGCGTTCAGGACCGCTATGGCTACACCTTC
TRBV15	TRBD2	TRBJ2-2	many	CATSRDLAGGTNTGELFF	TGTGCCACCAGCAGAGACCTAGCGGGGGGGACGAACACCGGGGAGCTGTTTTTT
TRBV7-3	NA	TRBJ2-1	NA	CASSLPHGEQFF	TGTGCCAGCAGCTTACCCCACGGTGAGCAGTTCTTC
TRBV19	NA	TRBJ1-6	few	CASSMGVFSPLHF	TGTGCCAGTAGTATGGGAGTGTTTTCACCCCTCCACTTT
TRBV28	NA	TRBJ1-4	many	CASTIRGVDEKLFF	TGTGCCAGCACAATCAGGGGAGTCGATGAAAAACTGTTTTTT